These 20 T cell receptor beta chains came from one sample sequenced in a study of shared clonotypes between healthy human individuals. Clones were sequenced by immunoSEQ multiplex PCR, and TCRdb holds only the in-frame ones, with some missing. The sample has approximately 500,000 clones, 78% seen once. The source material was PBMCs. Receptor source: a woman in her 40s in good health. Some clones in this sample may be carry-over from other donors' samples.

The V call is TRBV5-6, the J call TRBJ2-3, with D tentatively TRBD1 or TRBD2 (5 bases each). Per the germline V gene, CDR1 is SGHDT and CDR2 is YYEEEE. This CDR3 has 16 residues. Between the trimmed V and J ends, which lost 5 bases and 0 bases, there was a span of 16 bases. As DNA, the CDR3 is TGTGCCAGCAGGCGTTCCGGGACGGCTAGCACAGATACGCAGTATTTT. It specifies CASRRSGTASTDTQYF.

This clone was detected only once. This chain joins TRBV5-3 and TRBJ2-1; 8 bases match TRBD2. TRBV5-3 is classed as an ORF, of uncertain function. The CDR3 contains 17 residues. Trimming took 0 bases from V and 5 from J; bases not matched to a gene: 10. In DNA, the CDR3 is TGTGCCAGAAGCTTGGAGGTGAGCGGGAGAACCGACAATGAGCAGTTCTTC. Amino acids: CARSLEVSGRTDNEQFF.

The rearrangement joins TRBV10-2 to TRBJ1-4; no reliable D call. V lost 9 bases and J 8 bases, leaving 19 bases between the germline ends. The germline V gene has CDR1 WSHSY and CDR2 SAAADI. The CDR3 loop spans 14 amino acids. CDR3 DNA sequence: TGCGCCAGTATATCTCCACCCCCCAGCGAAAAACTGTTTTTT. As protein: CASISPPPSEKLFF.

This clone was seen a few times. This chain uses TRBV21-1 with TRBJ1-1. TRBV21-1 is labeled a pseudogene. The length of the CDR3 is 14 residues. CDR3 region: CASTLWQGRDKAFF. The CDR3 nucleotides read TGTGCCAGCACCCTTTGGCAGGGGAGGGATAAAGCTTTCTTT.

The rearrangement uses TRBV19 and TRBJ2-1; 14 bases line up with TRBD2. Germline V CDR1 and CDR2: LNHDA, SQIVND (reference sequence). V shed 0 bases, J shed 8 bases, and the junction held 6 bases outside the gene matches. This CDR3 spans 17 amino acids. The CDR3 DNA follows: TGTGCCAGTAGTATAGATCCGACTAGCGGGAGGGCCCATGAGCAGTTCTTC. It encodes CASSIDPTSGRAHEQFF.

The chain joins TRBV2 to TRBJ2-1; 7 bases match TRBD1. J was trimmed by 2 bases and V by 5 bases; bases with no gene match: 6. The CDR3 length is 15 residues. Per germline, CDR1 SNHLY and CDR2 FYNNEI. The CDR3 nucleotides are TGTGCCAGCAGTCAAAGGCAGGGGGCCTACAATGAGCAGTTCTTC. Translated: CASSQRQGAYNEQFF. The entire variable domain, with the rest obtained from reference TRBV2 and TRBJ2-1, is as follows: EPEVTQTPSHQVTQMGQEVILRCVPISNHLYFYWYRQILGQKVEFLVSFYNNEISEKSEIFDDQFSVERPDGSNFTLKIRSTKLEDSAMYFCASSQRQGAYNEQFFGPGTRLTVL.

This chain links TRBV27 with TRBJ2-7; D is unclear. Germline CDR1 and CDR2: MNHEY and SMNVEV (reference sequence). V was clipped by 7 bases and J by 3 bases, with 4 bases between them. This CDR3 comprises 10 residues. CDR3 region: CASIIYEQYF. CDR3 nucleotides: TGTGCCAGCATTATCTACGAGCAGTACTTC.

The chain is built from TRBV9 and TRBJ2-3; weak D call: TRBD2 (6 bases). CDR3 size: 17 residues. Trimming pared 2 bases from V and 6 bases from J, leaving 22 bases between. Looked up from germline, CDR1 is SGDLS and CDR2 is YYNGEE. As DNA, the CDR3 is TGTGCCAGCAGCGTTAGCTCAGCGGGCCTGCGGGCTGATACGCAGTATTTT. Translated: CASSVSSAGLRADTQYF.

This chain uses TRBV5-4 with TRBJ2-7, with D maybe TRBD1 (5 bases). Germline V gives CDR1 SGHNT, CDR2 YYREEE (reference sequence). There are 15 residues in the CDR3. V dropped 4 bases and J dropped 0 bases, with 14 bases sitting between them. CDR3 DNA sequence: TGTGCCAGCAGCCAGGCCCAGGGTTTCTCCTACGAGCAGTACTTC. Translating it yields CASSQAQGFSYEQYF.

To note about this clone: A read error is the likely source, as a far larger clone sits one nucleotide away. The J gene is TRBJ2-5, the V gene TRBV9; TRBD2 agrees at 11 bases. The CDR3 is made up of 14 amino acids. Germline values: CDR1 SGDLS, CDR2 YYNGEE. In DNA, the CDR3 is TGTGCCAGCAGCGTAGGTAGCGGGAGGGAAGAGCAGCACTTC. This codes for CASSVGSGREEQHF.

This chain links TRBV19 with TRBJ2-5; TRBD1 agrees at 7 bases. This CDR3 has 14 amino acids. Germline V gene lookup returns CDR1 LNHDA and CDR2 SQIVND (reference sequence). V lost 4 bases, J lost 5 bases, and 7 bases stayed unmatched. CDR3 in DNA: TGTGCCAGTAGTACCGTGACAGGGACGGAGACCCAGTACTTC. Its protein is CASSTVTGTETQYF. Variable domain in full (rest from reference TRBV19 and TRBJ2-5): DGGITQSPKYLFRKEGQNVTLSCEQNLNHDAMYWYRQDPGQGLRLIYYSQIVNDFQKGDIAEGYSVSREKKESFPLTVTSAQKNPTAFYLCASSTVTGTETQYFGPGTRLLVL.

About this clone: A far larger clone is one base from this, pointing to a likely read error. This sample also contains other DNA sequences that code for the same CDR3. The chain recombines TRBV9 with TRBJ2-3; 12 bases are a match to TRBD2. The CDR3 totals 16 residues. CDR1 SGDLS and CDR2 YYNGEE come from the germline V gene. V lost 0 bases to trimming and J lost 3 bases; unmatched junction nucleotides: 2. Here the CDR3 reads CASSVDLAGGTDTQYF. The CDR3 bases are TGTGCCAGCAGCGTAGACCTAGCGGGAGGGACAGATACGCAGTATTTT.

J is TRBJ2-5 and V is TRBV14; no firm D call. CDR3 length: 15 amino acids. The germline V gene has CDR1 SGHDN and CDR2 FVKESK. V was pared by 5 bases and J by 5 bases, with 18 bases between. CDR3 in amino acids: CASSVLTSAFETQYF. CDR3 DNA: TGTGCCAGCAGCGTTCTCACAAGCGCCTTTGAGACCCAGTACTTC.

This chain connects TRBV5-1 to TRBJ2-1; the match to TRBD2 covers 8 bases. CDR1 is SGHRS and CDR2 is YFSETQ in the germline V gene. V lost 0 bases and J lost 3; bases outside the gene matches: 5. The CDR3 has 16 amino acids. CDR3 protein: CASSLERREVYNEQFF. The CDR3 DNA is TGCGCCAGCAGCTTGGAAAGGCGGGAGGTCTACAATGAGCAGTTCTTC.

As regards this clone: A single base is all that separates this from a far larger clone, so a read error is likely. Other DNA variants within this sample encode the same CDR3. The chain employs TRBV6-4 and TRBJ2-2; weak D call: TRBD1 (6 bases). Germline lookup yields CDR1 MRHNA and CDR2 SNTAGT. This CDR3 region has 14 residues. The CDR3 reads CASTPRTETGELFF. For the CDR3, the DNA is TGTGCCAGCACCCCTCGGACAGAAACCGGGGAGCTGTTCTTT.

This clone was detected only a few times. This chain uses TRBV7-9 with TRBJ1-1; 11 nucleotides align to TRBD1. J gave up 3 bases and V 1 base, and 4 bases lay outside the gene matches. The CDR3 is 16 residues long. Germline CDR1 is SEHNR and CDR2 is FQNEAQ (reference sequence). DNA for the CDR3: TGTGCCAGCAGCTTAGGACCGGGACAGGGGGACACTGAAGCTTTCTTT. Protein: CASSLGPGQGDTEAFF.

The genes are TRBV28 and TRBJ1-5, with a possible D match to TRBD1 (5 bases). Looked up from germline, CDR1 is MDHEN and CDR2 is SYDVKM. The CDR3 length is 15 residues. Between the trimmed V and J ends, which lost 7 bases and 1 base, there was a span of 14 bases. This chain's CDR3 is CASNTGGDSNQPQHF. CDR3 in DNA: TGTGCCAGCAATACGGGGGGGGACAGCAATCAGCCCCAGCATTTT. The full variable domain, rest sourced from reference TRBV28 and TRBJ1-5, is DVKVTQSSRYLVKRTGEKVFLECVQDMDHENMFWYRQDPGLGLRLIYFSYDVKMKEKGDIPEGYSVSREKKERFSLILESASTNQTSMYLCASNTGGDSNQPQHFGDGTRLSIL.

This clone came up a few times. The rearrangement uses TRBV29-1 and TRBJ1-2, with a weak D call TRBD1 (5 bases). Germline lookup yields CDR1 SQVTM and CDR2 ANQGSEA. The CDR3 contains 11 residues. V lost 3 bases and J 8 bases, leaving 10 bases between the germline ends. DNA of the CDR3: TGCAGCGTTGAGCAGGGTGAAGGCTACACCTTC. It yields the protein CSVEQGEGYTF. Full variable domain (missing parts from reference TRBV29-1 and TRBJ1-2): SAVISQKPSRDICQRGTSLTIQCQVDSQVTMMFWYRQQPGQSLTLIATANQGSEATYESGFVIDKFPISRPNLTFSTLTVSNMSPEDSSIYLCSVEQGEGYTFGSGTRLTVV.

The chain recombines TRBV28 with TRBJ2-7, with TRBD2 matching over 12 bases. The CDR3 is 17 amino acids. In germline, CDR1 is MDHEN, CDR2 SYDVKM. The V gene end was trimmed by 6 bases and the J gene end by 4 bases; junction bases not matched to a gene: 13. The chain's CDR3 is CASSQVQSLAGGYEQYF. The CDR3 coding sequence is TGTGCCAGCAGCCAAGTCCAGAGCCTAGCGGGAGGGTACGAGCAGTACTTC.

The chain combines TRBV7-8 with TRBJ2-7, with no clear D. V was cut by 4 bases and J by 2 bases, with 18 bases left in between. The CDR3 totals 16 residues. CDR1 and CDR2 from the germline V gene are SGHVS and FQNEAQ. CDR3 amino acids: CASSSYRTDGPYEQYF. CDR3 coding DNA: TGTGCCAGCAGCTCTTACCGGACGGACGGTCCCTACGAGCAGTACTTC.